Shown below are 22 T cell receptor beta chains from a single sample sequenced in a study of T cell changes during pregnancy in multiple sclerosis. Using immunoSEQ multiplex PCR, the repertoire was profiled, and TCRdb retains in-frame clones only, with some absent. Counted here are over 35,000 clones, roughly 91% occurring once; the ten biggest clones make up around 0.45%. The sample here was CD4+ T cells from peripheral blood mononuclear cells, taken in the second trimester of pregnancy. The receptors come from a female donor in good health, enrolled as a control in a pregnancy study.

The rearrangement uses TRBV2 and TRBJ1-4; a possible D gene is TRBD1 (6 bases). This CDR3 comprises 17 residues. CDR1 is SNHLY, CDR2 FYNNEI, per germline. V dropped 3 bases and J dropped 15 bases, with 29 bases sitting between them. CDR3: CASSDGDRDRKRISVFF. The DNA for the CDR3 is TGTGCCAGCAGTGACGGCGATCGAGACAGGAAAAGAATTTCGGTGTTTTTT.

The chain couples TRBV7-8 to TRBJ1-2; 9 bases are a match to TRBD1. The CDR3 contains 17 residues. The germline CDR1 and CDR2 sequences are SGHVS and FQNEAQ. Trimming cost V 4 bases and J 2 bases; bases outside gene matches: 11. The CDR3 spells CASSSSKPGQGNYGYTF. The CDR3 DNA follows: TGTGCCAGCAGCTCAAGTAAACCGGGACAGGGAAACTATGGCTACACCTTC.

The CDR3 sequence is CAWSVRSRDTQYF. The DNA of the CDR3 is TGTGCCTGGAGTGTAAGAAGTCGGGATACGCAGTATTTT. The gene calls are TRBV30 and TRBJ2-3, with no clear D. The CDR3 is made up of 13 amino acids. The V end lost 0 bases, the J end lost 6 bases, and 10 bases lay between the germline ends. Germline CDR1 and CDR2: GTSNPN and SVGIG (reference sequence).

Remarks on this clone: The same CDR3 also results from other DNA sequences found in this sample. CDR3 sequence (DNA): TGCGCCAGCAGCTTGCCCGGACTAGCGGGATACAATGAGCAGTTCTTC. It is translated as CASSLPGLAGYNEQFF. The chain recombines TRBV5-1 with TRBJ2-1, with TRBD2 matching 12 bases. V dropped 1 base and J dropped 4; count of bases not matched to a gene: 3. Germline CDR1 is SGHRS and CDR2 is YFSETQ. The CDR3 contains 16 residues.

This rearrangement joins TRBV19 to TRBJ1-1; maybe TRBD1 (5 bases). The CDR3 sequence is 14 residues long. The V end lost 6 bases, the J end lost 1 base, and 12 bases lay between the germline ends. CDR1 is LNHDA, CDR2 SQIVND, per germline (reference sequence). The CDR3 region has the DNA TGTGCCAGTAGCTCTTTAGGACAGAACACTGAAGCTTTCTTT. Its protein product is CASSSLGQNTEAFF. The full variable domain, completed using reference TRBV19 and TRBJ1-1, is DGGITQSPKYLFRKEGQNVTLSCEQNLNHDAMYWYRQDPGQGLRLIYYSQIVNDFQKGDIAEGYSVSREKKESFPLTVTSAQKNPTAFYLCASSSLGQNTEAFFGQGTRLTVV.

The chain is built from TRBV5-4 and TRBJ2-2, with TRBD1 matching 8 bases. V shed 4 bases, J shed 6 bases, and the junction held 5 bases outside the gene matches. Germline V gives CDR1 SGHNT, CDR2 YYREEE (reference sequence). The CDR3 loop spans 14 amino acids. In nucleotides, the CDR3 is TGTGCCAGCAGCCCATGGACAGGGTCCGGGGAGCTGTTTTTT. Translating it yields CASSPWTGSGELFF. Drawing the rest from reference TRBV5-4 and TRBJ2-2, the complete variable domain is ETGVTQSPTHLIKTRGQQVTLRCSSQSGHNTVSWYQQALGQGPQFIFQYYREEENGRGNFPPRFSGLQFPNYSSELNVNALELDDSALYLCASSPWTGSGELFFGEGSRLTVL.

The chain combines TRBV9 with TRBJ2-1; a weak D match, TRBD2 (7 bases). Trimming removed 0 bases from V and 7 bases from J, with 14 bases in between. The CDR3 totals 15 residues. Germline CDR1 is SGDLS and CDR2 is YYNGEE. CDR3: CASSVVGGAGNEQFF. CDR3 bases: TGTGCCAGCAGCGTAGTTGGGGGGGCCGGGAATGAGCAGTTCTTC.

The rearrangement joins TRBV2 to TRBJ2-5; D uncertain. V was cut by 5 bases and J by 4 bases, with 11 bases left in between. The germline gives CDR1 SNHLY, CDR2 FYNNEI. The CDR3 has 13 amino acids. CDR3 nucleotides: TGTGCCAGCAGTTCAGACTCAAGAGAGACCCAGTACTTC. Protein sequence: CASSSDSRETQYF.

The V call is TRBV4-1, the J call TRBJ2-7, with 7 bases aligning to TRBD1. Germline lookup yields CDR1 MGHRA and CDR2 YSYEKL. The CDR3 has 15 residues. V was pared by 0 bases and J by 2 bases, with 4 bases of the junction left unmatched. CDR3: CASSQDLDRTYEQYF. The CDR3 DNA follows: TGCGCCAGCAGCCAAGACTTGGACAGGACCTACGAGCAGTACTTC.

V usage is TRBV5-1 and J usage is TRBJ2-2; TRBD2 might be the D (5 bases). Germline V gene lookup returns CDR1 SGHRS and CDR2 YFSETQ. This CDR3 comprises 15 residues. The ends were cut back, 4 bases at V and 8 bases at J, with 18 bases in the middle. The chain's CDR3 is CASSVDLAPSGELFF. CDR3 in DNA: TGCGCCAGCAGCGTTGACCTAGCCCCCTCTGGGGAGCTGTTTTTT.

The rearrangement uses TRBV7-2 and TRBJ1-2, with a tentative D call TRBD1 (6 bases). The V end lost 5 bases, the J end lost 2 bases, and 12 bases lay between the germline ends. This CDR3 has 14 residues. Germline-derived CDR1 and CDR2 are SGHTA and FQGNSA. In DNA, the CDR3 is TGTGCCAGCAGCCAAACTCAGGGGAACTATGGCTACACCTTC. It translates to CASSQTQGNYGYTF.

The V and J genes are TRBV5-1 and TRBJ2-7; 7 positions match TRBD1. The length of the CDR3 is 15 residues. Trimming took 0 bases from V and 2 from J; bases not matched to a gene: 5. Germline V gene lookup returns CDR1 SGHRS and CDR2 YFSETQ. In DNA, the CDR3 is TGCGCCAGCAGCTTGGGGGACAGCAAAGCCTACGAGCAGTACTTC. This encodes CASSLGDSKAYEQYF.

This chain joins TRBV18 and TRBJ2-5; TRBD1 aligns across 7 bases. The germline CDR1 and CDR2 sequences are KGHSH and LQKENI. There are 14 residues in the CDR3. Trimming cost V 6 bases and J 2 bases; bases outside gene matches: 6. The chain's CDR3 is CASSSTGVQETQYF. In nucleotides, the CDR3 is TGTGCCAGCTCGTCCACAGGGGTTCAAGAGACCCAGTACTTC. Based on the CDR3 plus reference TRBV18 and TRBJ2-5, the full variable domain is NAGVMQNPRHLVRRRGQEARLRCSPMKGHSHVYWYRQLPEEGLKFMVYLQKENIIDESGMPKERFSAEFPKEGPSILRIQQVVRGDSAAYFCASSSTGVQETQYFGPGTRLLVL.

The rearrangement links TRBV5-8 to TRBJ2-5, with 7 bases fitting TRBD2. CDR3 length: 15 amino acids. V was clipped by 7 bases and J by 5 bases; unmatched bases: 14. Germline V gene sequence: CDR1 SGHTS, CDR2 YDEGEE. CDR3 DNA sequence: TGTGCCAGCGGCCATTTGGCGGGAGCGGGGGAGACCCAGTACTTC. Protein product: CASGHLAGAGETQYF.

J is TRBJ1-5 and V is TRBV7-2; a weak D match, TRBD1 (5 bases). Trimming stripped 4 bases from V and 6 bases from J, with 13 bases between. CDR1 and CDR2 from the germline V gene are SGHTA and FQGNSA. The CDR3 is 14 amino acids. The CDR3 protein is CASSWQGGSQPQHF. CDR3 nucleotide sequence: TGTGCCAGCAGCTGGCAGGGAGGGAGTCAGCCCCAGCATTTT. The full variable domain, in which reference TRBV7-2 and TRBJ1-5 provide the parts outside the CDR3, is GAGVSQSPSNKVTEKGKDVELRCDPISGHTALYWYRQSLGQGLEFLIYFQGNSAPDKSGLPSDRFSAERTGGSVSTLTIQRTQQEDSAVYLCASSWQGGSQPQHFGDGTRLSIL.

V and J are TRBV4-2 and TRBJ1-2, with TRBD1 matching 8 bases. This CDR3 contains 15 residues. The V segment lost 2 bases and the J segment 5 bases; nucleotides outside the gene matches: 7. Per germline, CDR1 LGHNA and CDR2 YNFKEQ. The CDR3 DNA is TGTGCCAGCAGCCAACAAACACAGGGGGGATATGGCTACACCTTC. As protein: CASSQQTQGGYGYTF.

The chain uses TRBV5-1 and TRBJ2-2, with 7 bases lining up with TRBD1. V lost 0 bases, J lost 1 base, and 6 bases stayed unmatched. CDR1 SGHRS and CDR2 YFSETQ come from the germline V gene. This CDR3 has 17 amino acids. The CDR3 region has the DNA TGCGCCAGCAGCTTGGCGGAGAACAGGGGGAACACCGGGGAGCTGTTTTTT. This encodes CASSLAENRGNTGELFF. Full variable domain (remainder filled in from reference TRBV5-1 and TRBJ2-2): KAGVTQTPRYLIKTRGQQVTLSCSPISGHRSVSWYQQTPGQGLQFLFEYFSETQRNKGNFPGRFSGRQFSNSRSEMNVSTLELGDSALYLCASSLAENRGNTGELFFGEGSRLTVL.

With respect to this clone: This sample includes further DNA sequences coding for the same CDR3. V gene TRBV27 combines with J gene TRBJ1-5; D remains unclear. The CDR3 contains 15 residues. Germline V gene data show CDR1 as MNHEY and CDR2 as SMNVEV (reference sequence). V was cut by 1 base and J by 3 bases, with 10 bases left in between. The CDR3: CASSLWGGINQPQHF. The CDR3, as DNA: TGTGCCAGCAGTTTATGGGGAGGCATCAATCAGCCCCAGCATTTT.

In nucleotides, the CDR3 is TGTGCCAGCAGTGACTGGGGGGAGTCCTACGAGCAGTACTTC. It encodes CASSDWGESYEQYF. The chain links TRBV6-6 to TRBJ2-7, with D tentatively TRBD2 (6 bases). CDR1 and CDR2 (germline): MNHNY, SVGAGI (reference sequence). V was trimmed by 5 bases and J by 1 base, leaving 12 bases between them. The CDR3 sequence is 14 residues long.

The chain combines TRBV28 with TRBJ2-7; 7 bases match TRBD2. Germline V gene lookup returns CDR1 MDHEN and CDR2 SYDVKM. This CDR3 contains 13 residues. Germline trimming cut 7 bases from V and 2 bases from J; bases unmatched to any gene: 5. The CDR3 spells CASMPSGTYEQYF. The CDR3 DNA is TGTGCCAGCATGCCTAGCGGAACCTACGAGCAGTACTTC.

In this sample, this clone turned up a few times. This chain uses TRBV28 with TRBJ2-3; perhaps TRBD1 as D (6 bases). Germline V gene lookup returns CDR1 MDHEN and CDR2 SYDVKM. This CDR3 region has 16 residues. Trimming took off 8 bases at V and 0 bases at J, with 18 bases between the two ends. As DNA, the CDR3 is TGTGCCAGCCCGCGTAATCCAACAGGGAGCACAGATACGCAGTATTTT. It is translated as CASPRNPTGSTDTQYF.

This chain joins TRBV9 and TRBJ2-1; TRBD2 agrees at 9 bases. CDR1 and CDR2 from the germline V gene are SGDLS and YYNGEE. The CDR3 consists of 14 residues. With 5 bases clipped from V and 9 bases from J, the junction kept 9 bases outside the gene matches. The CDR3 DNA reads TGTGCCAGCAGTCCACAAGGACTAGCGAGTGAGCAGTTCTTC. Its protein product is CASSPQGLASEQFF. Together with reference TRBV9 and TRBJ2-1, the CDR3 gives the full variable domain: DSGVTQTPKHLITATGQRVTLRCSPRSGDLSVYWYQQSLDQGLQFLIQYYNGEERAKGNILERFSAQQFPDLHSELNLSSLELGDSALYFCASSPQGLASEQFFGPGTRLTVL.